This TCR beta chain came from a study of patients and donors after allogeneic stem cell transplantation. Only a few counts were recorded for this clonotype. TCRdb re-called the RT-PCR reads through MiXCR, storing one row per CDR3 protein. This sample carries about 410,000 distinct CDR3 sequences, 16% of them seen once, and the ten largest clones take 7.2%. Germline V gene sequence: CDR1 SGHRS, CDR2 YFSETQ. Trimming removed 0 bases from V and 10 bases from J, with 11 bases in between. This CDR3 is built from 13 residues. The chain couples TRBV5-1 to TRBJ2-1; D may be TRBD2 (6 bases). The sequenced material came from blood, either unsorted or a sorted T cell fraction (not recorded which). The receptor was derived from a human donor who was either an allogeneic HSCT recipient or a stem cell or donor lymphocyte infusion donor (not recorded which). It is not recorded whose cells these are; they may come from a transplant donor. The CDR3 spells CASSLEDYSEQFF. The CDR3 DNA reads as TGCGCCAGCAGCTTGGAGGACTACTCGGAGCAGTTCTTC.